Presented here are 18 T cell receptor beta chains from one specimen sequenced in a study of T cell repertoires in cytomegalovirus infection. TCRdb processed the reads anew with MiXCR; each CDR3 protein has one entry. This table holds roughly 90,000 distinct CDR3 sequences, 25% to 30% found once. Their antigen targets remain unknown. This sample comprised CD8+ T cells from cultured PBMCs, obtained from culture after CMV antigen stimulation. The receptors were gathered from a human donor in good health (CMV status not recorded). Some clones in this sample may be carry-over from other donors' samples.

This clonotype was recorded a few times. The chain employs TRBV7-2 and TRBJ2-5; weak D call: TRBD2 (6 bases). V was shortened by 5 bases and J by 3 bases, with 10 bases between the two germline ends. The V gene's germline CDR1 is SGHTA and CDR2 FQGNSA. The CDR3 loop spans 13 amino acids. The chain's CDR3 is CASSPRLEETQYF. The DNA for the CDR3 is TGTGCCAGCAGCCCTCGACTAGAAGAGACCCAGTACTTC.

The chain links TRBV4-1 to TRBJ2-7, with 8 nucleotides matching TRBD1. The germline V gene encodes CDR1 MGHRA and CDR2 YSYEKL. The CDR3 totals 14 residues. V lost 6 bases and J lost 2; bases outside the gene matches: 6. This chain's CDR3 is CASSFDRGAYEQYF. As DNA, the CDR3 is TGCGCCAGCAGTTTCGACAGGGGCGCCTACGAGCAGTACTTC.

Many counts were recorded for this clonotype. The chain combines TRBV20-1 with TRBJ1-6; D not certain. Looked up from germline, CDR1 is DFQATT and CDR2 is SNEGSKA (reference sequence). The CDR3 has 14 residues. The V and J ends lost 0 bases and 9 bases respectively, with 12 bases between them. CDR3 bases: TGCAGTGCTAGAGATCCGGAGGGCAGTTCACCCCTCCACTTT. Translating it yields CSARDPEGSSPLHF.

This clonotype was found many times. V and J are TRBV9 and TRBJ2-7; 7 bases agree with TRBD1. Trimming at V came to 3 bases and at J to 5 bases, leaving 11 bases not matched to a gene. This CDR3 contains 15 residues. Looked up from germline, CDR1 is SGDLS and CDR2 is YYNGEE. CDR3 protein: CASSGRQGNMNEQYF. In DNA form, the CDR3 reads TGTGCCAGCAGCGGGAGACAGGGCAACATGAACGAGCAGTACTTC.

This clonotype was observed a few times. The chain employs TRBV2 and TRBJ2-3; 7 bases match TRBD2. Losses at the gene ends were 2 bases for V and 2 bases for J; bases not matched to a gene: 7. The CDR3 is 16 amino acids. Germline V gene data show CDR1 as SNHLY and CDR2 as FYNNEI. The DNA of the CDR3 is TGTGCCAGCAGTGAAAGTGGGGGAGGGGACACAGATACGCAGTATTTT. It specifies CASSESGGGDTDTQYF.

This clonotype was recorded only once. The rearrangement uses TRBV5-6 and TRBJ1-2; D unresolved. Germline loops: CDR1 SGHDT, CDR2 YYEEEE. V was pared by 1 base and J by 3 bases, with 7 bases between. The CDR3 length is 13 residues. The CDR3 reads CASSLWNDYGYTF. As DNA, the CDR3 is TGTGCCAGCAGCTTGTGGAATGACTATGGCTACACCTTC.

This clonotype was counted only a few times. The CDR3 reads CASSLGGVDYEQYF. As DNA, the CDR3 is TGTGCCAGCAGCTTAGGCGGAGTAGATTACGAGCAGTACTTC. The chain employs TRBV7-9 and TRBJ2-7; D uncertain. Per germline, CDR1 SEHNR and CDR2 FQNEAQ (reference sequence). The CDR3 loop spans 14 amino acids. V shed 1 base and J shed 4 bases, with 11 bases lying between them.

This clonotype was counted many times. The V call is TRBV7-8, the J call TRBJ1-2; TRBD1 agrees at 9 bases. J was trimmed by 0 bases and V by 3 bases; bases with no gene match: 2. Per germline, CDR1 SGHVS and CDR2 FQNEAQ. The CDR3 is 15 amino acids. The chain's CDR3 is CASSFWTGANYGYTF. The CDR3 DNA reads TGTGCCAGCAGCTTTTGGACAGGGGCTAACTATGGCTACACCTTC.

The V and J genes are TRBV2 and TRBJ1-2; D is perhaps TRBD1 (5 bases). The germline CDR1 and CDR2 sequences are SNHLY and FYNNEI. The CDR3 contains 14 residues. V was clipped by 11 bases and J by 1 base, with 17 bases between them. CDR3 protein: CAQLGASLNYGYTF. The CDR3 nucleotides read TGTGCCCAACTCGGGGCGTCCCTTAACTATGGCTACACCTTC.

In its sample, this clonotype was seen many times. The chain has TRBV19 and TRBJ2-7; D gene uncertain. Trimming removed 7 bases at V and 4 bases at J, with 8 bases between. The germline V gene encodes CDR1 LNHDA and CDR2 SQIVND (reference sequence). This CDR3 has 11 residues. CDR3 amino acids: CASTHGYEQYF. The CDR3 DNA is TGTGCCAGTACTCATGGGTACGAGCAGTACTTC.

There are a few counts of this clonotype. The V and J genes are TRBV29-1 and TRBJ2-3; perhaps TRBD2 as D (6 bases). The length of the CDR3 is 13 residues. The V and J ends lost 3 bases and 2 bases respectively, with 9 bases between them. CDR1 and CDR2 (germline): SQVTM, ANQGSEA. CDR3 DNA: TGCAGCGTTGAGGGGACTTTCACAGATACGCAGTATTTT. Protein: CSVEGTFTDTQYF.

As concerns this clonotype: A much bigger clone sits one base away, suggesting this may be a read error. The chain employs TRBV9 and TRBJ2-2; D gene unclear. Germline loops: CDR1 SGDLS, CDR2 YYNGEE. V gave up 0 bases and J gave up 7 bases, with 4 bases separating them. There are 12 residues in the CDR3. CDR3 protein: CASSVDLGELFF. The CDR3 nucleotides read TGTGCCAGCAGCGTAGATCTCGGGGAGCTGTTTTTT. The full variable domain, completed using reference TRBV9 and TRBJ2-2, is DSGVTQTPKHLITATGQRVTLRCSPRSGDLSVYWYQQSLDQGLQFLIQYYNGEERAKGNILERFSAQQFPDLHSELNLSSLELGDSALYFCASSVDLGELFFGEGSRLTVL.

This clonotype showed up just once. The chain has TRBV5-1 and TRBJ2-3, with no clear D. The CDR3 sequence is 13 residues long. In germline, CDR1 is SGHRS, CDR2 YFSETQ. Trimming took off 1 base at V and 4 bases at J, with 7 bases between the two ends. The CDR3 DNA reads as TGCGCCAGCAGCTTGTTCCCATCAGATACGCAGTATTTT. Its translation is CASSLFPSDTQYF.

This clonotype qualifies as medium-sized. The chain combines TRBV7-2 with TRBJ2-6; D remains unclear. Germline V lookup: CDR1 SGHTA, CDR2 FQGNSA. V gave up 3 bases and J gave up 1 base, with 7 bases separating them. CDR3 length: 15 amino acids. The CDR3 loop is CASSFIWSGANVLTF. CDR3 bases: TGTGCCAGCAGCTTTATCTGGTCTGGGGCCAACGTCCTGACTTTC.

This clonotype was seen repeatedly, ten times or more. J is TRBJ2-3 and V is TRBV30; D unresolved. The CDR3 totals 13 residues. CDR1 is GTSNPN and CDR2 is SVGIG in the germline V gene (reference sequence). The ends were cut back, 2 bases at V and 0 bases at J, with 6 bases in the middle. CDR3 residues: CAWSFSSTDTQYF. The CDR3 nucleotides read TGTGCCTGGAGTTTTTCTAGCACAGATACGCAGTATTTT.

This clonotype was detected ten times or more. The CDR3 coding sequence is TGTGCCAGCAGCTACCTACCGGAGACCGGGGAGCTGTTTTTT. Residues: CASSYLPETGELFF. The chain uses TRBV7-6 and TRBJ2-2; D call uncertain. The CDR3 runs to 14 residues. CDR1 SGHVS and CDR2 FNYEAQ come from the germline V gene. Trimming shortened V by 4 bases and J by 5 bases, and 11 bases separated the two germline ends.

Many counts were recorded for this clonotype. This chain joins TRBV7-9 and TRBJ2-7; 10 nucleotides align to TRBD1. J lost 3 bases, V lost 1 base, and 6 bases had no gene match. There are 16 residues in the CDR3. Germline V lookup: CDR1 SEHNR, CDR2 FQNEAQ (reference sequence). CDR3 sequence: CASSLEFGTGDYEQYF. CDR3 coding DNA: TGTGCCAGCAGCTTAGAATTCGGGACAGGGGACTACGAGCAGTACTTC.

In this sample, this clonotype turned up a few times. The rearrangement joins TRBV12-3 or TRBV12-4 to TRBJ1-1, with 9 nucleotides matching TRBD1. The CDR3 covers 15 residues. The trim removed 5 bases at V and 1 base at J, leaving 5 bases unmatched. The CDR3 bases are TGTGCCAGCAGTGCCGGGACAGGGTCGAACACTGAAGCTTTCTTT. It encodes CASSAGTGSNTEAFF.